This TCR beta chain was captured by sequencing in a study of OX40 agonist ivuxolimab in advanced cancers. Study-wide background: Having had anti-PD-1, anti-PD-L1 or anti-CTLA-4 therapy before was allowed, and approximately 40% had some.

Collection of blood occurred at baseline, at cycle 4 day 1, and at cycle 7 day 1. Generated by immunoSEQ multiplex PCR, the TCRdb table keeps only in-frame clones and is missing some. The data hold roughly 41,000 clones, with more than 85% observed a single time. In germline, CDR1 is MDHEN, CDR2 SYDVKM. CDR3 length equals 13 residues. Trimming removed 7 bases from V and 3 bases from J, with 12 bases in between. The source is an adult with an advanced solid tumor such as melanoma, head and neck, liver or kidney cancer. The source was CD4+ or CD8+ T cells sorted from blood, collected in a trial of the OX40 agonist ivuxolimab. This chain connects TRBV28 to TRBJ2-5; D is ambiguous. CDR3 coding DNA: TGTGCCAGCACCTTACGGGCTGAAGAGACCCAGTACTTC. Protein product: CASTLRAEETQYF.